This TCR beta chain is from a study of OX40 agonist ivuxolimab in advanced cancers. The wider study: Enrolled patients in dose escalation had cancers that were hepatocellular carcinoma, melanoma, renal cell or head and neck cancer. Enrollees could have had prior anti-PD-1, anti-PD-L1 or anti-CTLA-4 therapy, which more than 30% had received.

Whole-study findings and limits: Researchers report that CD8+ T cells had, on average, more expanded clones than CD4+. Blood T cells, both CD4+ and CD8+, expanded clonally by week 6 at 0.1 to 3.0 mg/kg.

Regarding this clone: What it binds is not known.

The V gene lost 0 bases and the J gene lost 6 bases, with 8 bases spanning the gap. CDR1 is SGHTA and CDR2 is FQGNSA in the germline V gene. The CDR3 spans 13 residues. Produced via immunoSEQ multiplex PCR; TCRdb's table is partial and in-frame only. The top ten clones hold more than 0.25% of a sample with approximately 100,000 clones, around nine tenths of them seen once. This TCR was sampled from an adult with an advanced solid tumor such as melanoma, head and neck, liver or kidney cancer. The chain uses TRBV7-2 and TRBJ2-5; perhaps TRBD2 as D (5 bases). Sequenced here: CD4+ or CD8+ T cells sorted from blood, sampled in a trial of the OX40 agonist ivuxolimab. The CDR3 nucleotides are TGTGCCAGCAGCTTAGCGAGGGTACAGACCCAGTACTTC. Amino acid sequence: CASSLARVQTQYF.